This passage covers 25 T cell receptor beta chains from one sample sequenced in a study of cytomegalovirus exposure and HLA in healthy donors. PCR amplification relied on 60 Vbeta primers (plus 13 Jbeta primers). Profiling relied on immunoSEQ multiplex PCR, and the TCRdb table lists in-frame clones only, not all of them. Of approximately 100,000 clones listed, roughly 70% are singletons. What was sequenced was PBMCs. These receptors originate from a man aged 35-49 years in good health and CMV-seropositive.

CDR3 DNA: TGTGCCAGTAGTGCCAATTCAGGGGGCAATCAGCCCCAGCATTTT. Translating gives CASSANSGGNQPQHF. The rearrangement joins TRBV19 to TRBJ1-5; D may be TRBD1 (6 bases). The germline V gene has CDR1 LNHDA and CDR2 SQIVND (reference sequence). V lost 5 bases and J 2 bases, leaving 13 bases between the germline ends. The CDR3 covers 15 residues.

This clone occurred a few times. The CDR3 spells CASSLAGQQETQYF. The DNA for the CDR3 is TGTGCCAGCAGCTTGGCCGGACAGCAAGAGACCCAGTACTTC. This rearrangement joins TRBV5-4 to TRBJ2-5; D is perhaps TRBD1 (6 bases). Germline lookup yields CDR1 SGHNT and CDR2 YYREEE (reference sequence). V lost 0 bases and J lost 2, with 8 bases in between. The CDR3 is made up of 14 amino acids.

The chain couples TRBV5-1 to TRBJ2-1; TRBD2 agrees at 10 bases. In germline, CDR1 is SGHRS, CDR2 YFSETQ. The CDR3 length is 15 residues. V lost 3 bases to trimming and J lost 3 bases; unmatched junction nucleotides: 3. CDR3 nucleotides: TGCGCCAGCAGCTCCGGGACTAGCGTCTACAATGAGCAGTTCTTC. Its translation is CASSSGTSVYNEQFF.

This chain links TRBV19 with TRBJ2-6, with 8 bases identical to TRBD1. CDR3 size: 18 residues. CDR1 is LNHDA and CDR2 is SQIVND in the germline V gene (reference sequence). V shed 5 bases, J shed 1 base, and the junction held 10 bases outside the gene matches. In DNA, the CDR3 is TGTGCCAGTAGTGCCACGACAGGGGCACCATCTGGGGCCAACGTCCTGACTTTC. It yields the protein CASSATTGAPSGANVLTF.

The V gene is TRBV13, the J gene TRBJ2-3; 8 bases are a match to TRBD1. The length of the CDR3 is 16 residues. The trim removed 5 bases at V and 2 bases at J, leaving 9 bases unmatched. From germline, CDR1 is PRHDT and CDR2 FYEKMQ (reference sequence). The CDR3 loop is CASSRPRGPDTDTQYF. CDR3 DNA: TGTGCCAGCAGCCGACCCAGGGGGCCTGACACAGATACGCAGTATTTT.

The chain joins TRBV7-2 to TRBJ2-7; possible D gene TRBD2, 6 bases. The V and J ends lost 1 base and 0 bases respectively, with 13 bases between them. The CDR3 has 16 amino acids. Looked up from germline, CDR1 is SGHTA and CDR2 is FQGNSA. The CDR3 bases are TGTGCCAGCAGCTTAGATTCTAGCGTGAGCTCCTACGAGCAGTACTTC. The encoded protein is CASSLDSSVSSYEQYF.

This clone has only a few counts. The genes are TRBV4-1 and TRBJ2-5; tentative D call: TRBD1 (5 bases). Trimming pared 5 bases from V and 1 base from J, leaving 11 bases between. From germline, CDR1 is MGHRA and CDR2 YSYEKL. CDR3 length: 14 residues. The DNA for the CDR3 is TGCGCCAGCAGCATACGGACATTCCAAGAGACCCAGTACTTC. Translating gives CASSIRTFQETQYF.

V is TRBV7-8 and J is TRBJ2-7; 7 bases align to TRBD2. V lost 5 bases, J lost 3 bases, and 10 bases stayed unmatched. The CDR3 runs to 15 residues. CDR1 is SGHVS and CDR2 is FQNEAQ in the germline V gene. CDR3 nucleotides: TGTGCCAGCAGCGAAACCGGACTAGGGAGCTACGAGCAGTACGTC. Protein: CASSETGLGSYEQYV.

This chain connects TRBV7-2 to TRBJ2-1; 10 nucleotides match TRBD2. The trim removed 5 bases at V and 5 bases at J, leaving 9 bases unmatched. CDR1 and CDR2 from the germline V gene are SGHTA and FQGNSA. The CDR3 has 16 amino acids. In DNA form, the CDR3 reads TGTGCCAGCAGCCCGCTCCCGGGACTAGCGAACAATGAGCAGTTCTTC. Its protein is CASSPLPGLANNEQFF.

This clone was detected a few times. The chain combines TRBV13 with TRBJ2-7; D possibly corresponds to TRBD2 (7 bases). The CDR3 totals 15 residues. Germline V gene lookup returns CDR1 PRHDT and CDR2 FYEKMQ (reference sequence). With 5 bases removed from V and 0 bases from J, the gap between germline ends came to 14 bases. DNA for the CDR3: TGTGCCAGCAGCCTGGGGGGGCAGAGCTCCTACGAGCAGTACGTC. This codes for CASSLGGQSSYEQYV.

This rearrangement joins TRBV29-1 to TRBJ1-2; no clear D. The V gene lost 6 bases and the J gene lost 4 bases, with 12 bases spanning the gap. In germline, CDR1 is SQVTM, CDR2 ANQGSEA. CDR3 length: 12 residues. The CDR3 region has the DNA TGCAGCGTATCGGAGGGATCCTATGGCTACACCTTC. Protein product: CSVSEGSYGYTF. The whole variable domain, filled in from reference TRBV29-1 and TRBJ1-2, reads SAVISQKPSRDICQRGTSLTIQCQVDSQVTMMFWYRQQPGQSLTLIATANQGSEATYESGFVIDKFPISRPNLTFSTLTVSNMSPEDSSIYLCSVSEGSYGYTFGSGTRLTVV.

J is TRBJ2-3 and V is TRBV29-1; TRBD2 matches 8 bases. The CDR3 length is 14 residues. Germline V lookup: CDR1 SQVTM, CDR2 ANQGSEA. Trimming at V came to 6 bases and at J to 1 base, leaving 6 bases not matched to a gene. In nucleotides, the CDR3 is TGCAGCGTGGAGCGGGAGTGGGGCACAGATACGCAGTATTTT. Protein: CSVEREWGTDTQYF.

This sequence joins TRBV11-3 and TRBJ2-6, with TRBD1 identical over 8 bases. V shed 5 bases, J shed 4 bases, and the junction held 4 bases outside the gene matches. CDR1 and CDR2 (germline): SGHNT, YENEEA. The CDR3 is 15 amino acids. CDR3 sequence reads: CASSPTGGGANVLTF. CDR3 bases: TGTGCCAGCAGCCCAACAGGGGGAGGGGCCAACGTCCTGACTTTC.

The chain is built from TRBV5-8 and TRBJ2-1; 14 bases agree with TRBD2. Losses at the gene ends were 4 bases for V and 8 bases for J; bases not matched to a gene: 5. This CDR3 comprises 15 residues. Germline V gene sequence: CDR1 SGHTS, CDR2 YDEGEE. The CDR3 bases are TGTGCCAGCAGCCCCGGACTAGCGGGAGGACATGAGCAGTTCTTC. This encodes CASSPGLAGGHEQFF.

This rearrangement joins TRBV28 to TRBJ2-3; tentatively, D is TRBD1 (6 bases). The CDR3 is 16 residues long. The germline V gene has CDR1 MDHEN and CDR2 SYDVKM. V shed 2 bases and J shed 6 bases, with 18 bases lying between them. Here the CDR3 DNA reads TGTGCCAGCAGTTTAGATCTTGGGACAAAATCCGATACGCAGTATTTT. It specifies CASSLDLGTKSDTQYF.

The table lists this clone with a count of one. J is TRBJ1-2 and V is TRBV27; no definite D call. The germline V gene has CDR1 MNHEY and CDR2 SMNVEV (reference sequence). The V gene lost 0 bases and the J gene lost 5 bases, with 19 bases spanning the gap. The CDR3 length is 17 residues. Here the CDR3 DNA reads TGTGCCAGCAGTTTATCGGTAGTGTATGGAGAGAGGTATGGCTACACCTTC. Amino acid sequence: CASSLSVVYGERYGYTF.

The rearrangement uses TRBV9 and TRBJ1-1; D possibly corresponds to TRBD1 (5 bases). CDR3 length equals 16 residues. Between the trimmed V and J ends, which lost 0 bases and 4 bases, there was a span of 16 bases. The V gene's germline CDR1 is SGDLS and CDR2 YYNGEE. CDR3 sequence reads: CASSVGRGTGGTEAFF. CDR3 nucleotides: TGTGCCAGCAGCGTAGGGAGAGGGACTGGAGGCACTGAAGCTTTCTTT.

This clone was recorded a few times. The chain joins TRBV5-1 to TRBJ2-1; 7 nucleotides line up with TRBD2. Germline V gene data show CDR1 as SGHRS and CDR2 as YFSETQ. Unmatched junction bases numbered 2, after V lost 5 bases and J lost 3 bases. The length of the CDR3 is 13 residues. The CDR3 protein is CASRRENYNEQFF. CDR3 DNA sequence: TGCGCCAGCAGGCGGGAGAACTACAATGAGCAGTTCTTC. Complete variable domain (other parts from reference TRBV5-1 and TRBJ2-1): KAGVTQTPRYLIKTRGQQVTLSCSPISGHRSVSWYQQTPGQGLQFLFEYFSETQRNKGNFPGRFSGRQFSNSRSEMNVSTLELGDSALYLCASRRENYNEQFFGPGTRLTVL.

The chain links TRBV11-2 to TRBJ2-2, with no clear D. In germline, CDR1 is SGHAT, CDR2 FQNNGV. The CDR3 contains 13 residues. Trimming took 0 bases from V and 4 from J, leaving 3 bases between them. The CDR3 loop reads CASSLDFTGELFF. Here the CDR3 DNA reads TGTGCCAGCAGCTTAGACTTCACCGGGGAGCTGTTTTTT. The full variable domain, its missing parts supplied by reference TRBV11-2 and TRBJ2-2, is EAGVAQSPRYKIIEKRQSVAFWCNPISGHATLYWYQQILGQGPKLLIQFQNNGVVDDSQLPKDRFSAERLKGVDSTLKIQPAKLEDSAVYLCASSLDFTGELFFGEGSRLTVL.

This clone was seen a handful of times. The rearrangement links TRBV6-5 to TRBJ1-2; D gene unclear. Trimming stripped 2 bases from V and 3 bases from J, with 13 bases between. Germline V gene lookup returns CDR1 MNHEY and CDR2 SVGAGI. This CDR3 region has 15 residues. The CDR3: CASSYPAGNDYGYTF. The CDR3 DNA follows: TGTGCCAGCAGTTACCCCGCGGGGAACGACTATGGCTACACCTTC.

This sequence joins TRBV7-3 and TRBJ2-1; 10 positions match TRBD2. Trimming cost V 5 bases and J 8 bases; bases outside gene matches: 9. CDR1 and CDR2 from the germline V gene are SGHTA and FQGTGA. The CDR3 is made up of 15 amino acids. CDR3 bases: TGTGCCAGCAGCCAAAACACCGGGACTAGCGATGAGCAGTTCTTC. As protein: CASSQNTGTSDEQFF. Full variable domain (outside the CDR3, taken from reference TRBV7-3 and TRBJ2-1): GAGVSQTPSNKVTEKGKYVELRCDPISGHTALYWYRQSLGQGPEFLIYFQGTGAADDSGLPNDRFFAVRPEGSVSTLKIQRTERGDSAVYLCASSQNTGTSDEQFFGPGTRLTVL.

The CDR3 DNA reads as TGTGCCAGCAGCTCCCAGGGGTCCTCTGGAAACACCATATATTTT. Its protein product is CASSSQGSSGNTIYF. J is TRBJ1-3 and V is TRBV9; D may be TRBD1 (6 bases). The CDR3 consists of 15 residues. The germline V gene has CDR1 SGDLS and CDR2 YYNGEE. V lost 4 bases and J 0 bases, leaving 11 bases between the germline ends.

As DNA, the CDR3 is TGTGCCAGCAGCGTAGGGGATACAGGGGTGGACACCATATATTTT. The encoded protein is CASSVGDTGVDTIYF. The J gene is TRBJ1-3, the V gene TRBV9; 7 bases line up with TRBD1. Germline V CDR1 and CDR2: SGDLS, YYNGEE. There are 15 residues in the CDR3. The junction had 8 bases not matched to a gene; V was cut back by 0 bases and J by 8 bases.

The chain employs TRBV9 and TRBJ1-1, with D perhaps TRBD1 (6 bases). The CDR3 is 13 amino acids. The germline V gene has CDR1 SGDLS and CDR2 YYNGEE. V lost 4 bases to trimming and J lost 5 bases, with 12 bases between them. CDR3 loop: CASSPTGITEAFF. CDR3 nucleotide sequence: TGTGCCAGCAGCCCAACAGGGATAACTGAAGCTTTCTTT. The variable domain in full, with the rest retrieved from reference TRBV9 and TRBJ1-1, is DSGVTQTPKHLITATGQRVTLRCSPRSGDLSVYWYQQSLDQGLQFLIQYYNGEERAKGNILERFSAQQFPDLHSELNLSSLELGDSALYFCASSPTGITEAFFGQGTRLTVV.

The V gene is TRBV6-5, the J gene TRBJ1-1; weak D call: TRBD1 (6 bases). The CDR3 runs to 14 residues. V dropped 5 bases and J dropped 3 bases, with 13 bases sitting between them. The germline CDR1 and CDR2 sequences are MNHEY and SVGAGI. Here the CDR3 reads CASSLSGVYTEAFF. The CDR3 DNA is TGTGCCAGCAGTCTTTCAGGGGTTTACACTGAAGCTTTCTTT.